This T cell receptor beta chain was recorded in a study of shared clonotypes between healthy human individuals (dated by TCRdb to 2020 to 2021). In terms of the full investigation: Three men and two women, aged 18 to 49 years, made up the cohort. Between about 0.85 and 9.5 billion PBMCs per donor were obtained by leukapheresis. To estimate repertoire size and how much clonotype sharing occurs between individuals, the study deeply sequenced the blood TCR repertoires of about five healthy adults. Per donor, three plates each were used for CD4 naive and CD4 memory, two for CD8 naive, and one for CD8 memory. Libraries were prepared and TCR repertoires were sequenced by different laboratories using diverse techniques, in order to increase sequencing depth and limit assay-specific biases. Results the study describes overall, beyond this receptor: Even with the large sequencing depth, rarefaction of the sorted-subset datasets indicated that sequencing was incomplete. Because the study included only a small number of donors, the genetic and exposure-history diversity represented was limited. Estimated clonotype richness was generally larger for naive than for memory subsets. Sharing across four donors was observed for approximately 5% of naive CD4, 3% to 4% of naive CD8, 2% to 2.5% of memory CD4, and about 0.38% of memory CD8 clonotypes. Based on pairwise subsampling, the degree of clonotype sharing among donors was expected to be affected by sequencing depth. Compared with non-shared clonotypes, clonotypes shared by all four sorted-subset donors had higher generation probabilities. Only blood was sampled, and tissue TCR repertoires likely differ from those in blood.

Based on the germline V gene, the CDR1 and CDR2 sequences are MDHEN and SYDVKM. The CDR3 covers 14 residues, taking in both the cysteine and the phenylalanine. Of all the DNA, just the CDR3 is kept, 42 bases in frame from base 1. V is reduced by 4 bases and J by 3 bases, leaving a spacing of 11 bases between them. On this clone itself: The clone's antigen remains unknown. Within one base of it there is no much larger clone, and no base qualities were kept.

TCR CDR3 regions were amplified from genomic DNA by multiplex PCR using the deep immunoSEQ assay. Extracted genomic DNA from each cell subset was spread evenly across all wells of several immunoSEQ 96-well plates, with each plate serving as a replicate. For sorted subsets, about 200 ng genomic DNA, equal to some 30,000 T cell genomes, was loaded into each replicate PCR. The purified libraries were quantified using a Qubit 3.0 fluorometer, sized with a Bioanalyzer 2100, and then quantified again using the KAPA Library Quantification kit. Every immunoSEQ 96-well plate was sequenced on a separate single-read 150-cycle Illumina NextSeq 550 flow cell. As for the original processing: Because the immunoSEQ output held only junctional sequences and lacked quality scores, the filtering could not match the filtering applied to full-length reads. To assign V/J genes and CDR3, sequences were annotated against IMGT germline references using PyIR, a Python wrapper for IgBLAST v1.9. Reads were filtered out if the reads had weak V/J assignments (E-value above 1e-6), no CDR3, stop codons, out-of-frame junctions, or ambiguous translated residues. A V3J clonotype was defined by an identical inferred V gene, J gene, and CDR3 amino acid sequence. Percentage overlap between repertoires was calculated by dividing the number of shared unique clonotypes by the size of the smaller repertoire. Repertoire richness was assessed with RTK rarefaction, the Chao1 estimator, and Recon v2.1 estimates of unobserved clonotypes. OLGA was used to compute generation probabilities for all TCRbeta clonotypes that the gDNA method yielded from several donors. Drawn from immuneACCESS, this table holds only the in-frame rearrangements with V and J called that TCRdb kept. Clones are partly lost; checked studies trace under half to an unresolved V gene and leave the rest unexplained. V and J calls and clone size are given by that table; D and trimming were obtained from the DNA. The sample contains about 2.2 million clones, around 93% of them found a single time. The top ten clonotypes cover approximately 1.7% of the sample.

CD8 naive samples were CD45RO-negative cells positively selected for CCR7, giving a CD45RA+CCR7+ population that excluded TemRA cells. The donors were healthy, HIV-negative adults with no recently reported acute infections or vaccinations. Every donor was a Caucasian adult residing in Nashville, Tennessee, USA. Blood was obtained by leukapheresis, after which PBMCs were separated by Ficoll-Histopaque density gradient centrifugation and cryopreserved in liquid nitrogen vapor phase. Purity and quantity of every magnetically sorted T cell population were checked by analytical flow cytometry. Genomic DNA was isolated from each sorted fraction and quantified by UV absorbance on a Nanodrop 2000c.

This sequence was found in a young man in good health. Some clones in this sample may be carry-over from other donors' samples. Source material: naive CD8+ T cells from PBMCs. This specimen's cell subset or site label, interpreted: CD45RA+CCR7+. This chain is built from TRBV28 and TRBJ2-3; a confident D gene designation cannot be given. The CDR3 has the sequence CASSSNPMTDTQYF. Here is the DNA: TGTGCCAGCAGTTCGAACCCTATGACAGATACGCAGTATTTT.